A single sample is the source of the 27 T cell receptor beta chains below, sequenced in a study of cytomegalovirus exposure and HLA in healthy donors. Repertoires were generated with immunoSEQ multiplex PCR, while TCRdb's copy carries only in-frame clones and drops some. This sample has about 180,000 clones, with roughly 85% found just once. Source material: PBMCs. The source of these receptors is a man between 18 and 35 years old in good health and CMV-seropositive.

This clone was picked up a small number of times. CDR3 sequence reads: CASSIRAAATEAFF. The DNA of the CDR3 is TGTGCCAGCAGTATCAGGGCAGCAGCCACTGAAGCTTTCTTT. The rearrangement joins TRBV6-5 to TRBJ1-1; possibly TRBD1 for D (5 bases). V dropped 5 bases and J dropped 4 bases, with 14 bases sitting between them. Per the germline V gene, CDR1 is MNHEY and CDR2 is SVGAGI. CDR3 size: 14 residues.

The chain has TRBV6-5 and TRBJ2-5; TRBD2 is a possible D gene (6 bases). The CDR3 has 14 residues. Per the germline V gene, CDR1 is MNHEY and CDR2 is SVGAGI. V lost 4 bases and J 5 bases, leaving 14 bases between the germline ends. CDR3 sequence: CASSSGGTGETQYF. The DNA of the CDR3 is TGTGCCAGCAGTTCTGGTGGGACTGGGGAGACCCAGTACTTC.

This clone has a handful of counts. The rearrangement joins TRBV18 to TRBJ2-7; D is undetermined. The V end lost 0 bases, the J end lost 6 bases, and 9 bases lay between the germline ends. Looked up from germline, CDR1 is KGHSH and CDR2 is LQKENI. The CDR3 runs 13 residues. For the CDR3, the DNA is TGTGCCAGCTCACCACCCTCTGCGGCCGAGCAGTACTTC. This codes for CASSPPSAAEQYF.

This clone has more than one count but fewer than ten. The chain couples TRBV13 to TRBJ2-7; a weak D match, TRBD2 (6 bases). Trimming pared 4 bases from V and 2 bases from J, leaving 12 bases between. The germline V gene has CDR1 PRHDT and CDR2 FYEKMQ (reference sequence). CDR3 length: 14 residues. The CDR3 region has the DNA TGTGCCAGCAGCTCCCGTGGGGGGACCTACGAGCAGTACTTC. Protein product: CASSSRGGTYEQYF.

The J gene is TRBJ2-1, the V gene TRBV4-1, with D perhaps matching TRBD1 (6 bases). The CDR3 is 14 amino acids. The V gene lost 0 bases and the J gene lost 7 bases, with 10 bases spanning the gap. From germline, CDR1 is MGHRA and CDR2 YSYEKL. The CDR3 DNA is TGCGCCAGCAGCCAAGAGGGGGCCGAGAATGAGCAGTTCTTC. Protein sequence: CASSQEGAENEQFF.

This sequence joins TRBV5-6 and TRBJ2-2, with TRBD2 identical over 13 bases. V dropped 5 bases and J dropped 0; count of bases not matched to a gene: 4. This CDR3 has 17 amino acids. Germline V gives CDR1 SGHDT, CDR2 YYEEEE. The CDR3 loop reads CASRRTSGSANTGELFF. The CDR3 region has the DNA TGTGCCAGCAGACGGACTAGCGGGAGCGCGAACACCGGGGAGCTGTTTTTT.

The chain joins TRBV4-1 to TRBJ2-1; D is perhaps TRBD1 (6 bases). Trimming stripped 4 bases from V and 9 bases from J, with 13 bases between. CDR1 and CDR2 from the germline V gene are MGHRA and YSYEKL. The CDR3 is 13 residues long. The DNA of the CDR3 is TGCGCCAGCAGCCGGGCCCTAGGGGGTGAGCAGTTCTTC. The encoded protein is CASSRALGGEQFF.

The chain recombines TRBV6-5 with TRBJ2-3; 7 positions agree with TRBD2. CDR3 size: 14 residues. The germline CDR1 and CDR2 sequences are MNHEY and SVGAGI. Trimming removed 6 bases from V and 5 bases from J; junction bases left unmatched: 8. In DNA form, the CDR3 reads TGTGCCAGCAGACGGGGCGGGGAGGGAGATACGCAGTATTTT. It is translated as CASRRGGEGDTQYF.

The chain has TRBV19 and TRBJ2-7, with no clear D. The CDR3 extends over 14 amino acids. V shed 5 bases and J shed 3 bases, with 14 bases lying between them. Per the germline V gene, CDR1 is LNHDA and CDR2 is SQIVND (reference sequence). The CDR3 reads CASSLQPSYYEQYF. The CDR3, as DNA: TGTGCCAGTAGTTTACAGCCCTCCTACTACGAGCAGTACTTC.

This chain uses TRBV29-1 with TRBJ1-2, with 10 bases fitting TRBD1. The CDR3 loop spans 14 amino acids. V trimming: 3 bases; J trimming: 13 bases; junction bases outside the gene matches: 14. From germline, CDR1 is SQVTM and CDR2 ANQGSEA. This CDR3 is CSVDAGTGERYITF. The DNA for the CDR3 is TGCAGCGTTGACGCCGGGACAGGGGAACGCTATATCACCTTC.

The chain carries TRBV28 and TRBJ1-5, with a possible D match to TRBD1 (6 bases). CDR3 length: 16 amino acids. The ends were cut back, 1 base at V and 2 bases at J, with 12 bases in the middle. The germline CDR1 and CDR2 sequences are MDHEN and SYDVKM. The CDR3 region has the DNA TGTGCCAGCAGTTTATACAGGGCGCGGGGCAATCAGCCCCAGCATTTT. It yields the protein CASSLYRARGNQPQHF.

In its sample, this clone was seen once. This chain connects TRBV10-3 to TRBJ1-2, with D tentatively TRBD1 (6 bases). Deletions cut 3 bases from V and 3 bases from J, with 14 bases between. Germline CDR1 and CDR2: ENHRY and SYGVKD. There are 15 residues in the CDR3. The CDR3 here is CAISESGVAYYGYTF. The DNA of the CDR3 is TGTGCCATCAGTGAATCAGGGGTTGCGTACTATGGCTACACCTTC.

The V gene is TRBV5-4, the J gene TRBJ1-2; D possibly corresponds to TRBD1 (6 bases). V lost 4 bases and J lost 3, with 13 bases in between. CDR3 length equals 14 residues. Germline V gene data show CDR1 as SGHNT and CDR2 as YYREEE (reference sequence). As DNA, the CDR3 is TGTGCCAGCAGCACCTACAGGGATTACTATGGCTACACCTTC. This sequence encodes CASSTYRDYYGYTF.

This clone was counted only a few times. This chain connects TRBV4-1 to TRBJ1-1, with a tentative D call TRBD1 (6 bases). Trimming took off 2 bases at V and 1 base at J, with 11 bases between the two ends. The CDR3 has 15 residues. Per the germline V gene, CDR1 is MGHRA and CDR2 is YSYEKL. The CDR3 bases are TGCGCCAGCAGCCAACCAGGACAGTGGAACACTGAAGCTTTCTTT. Its protein is CASSQPGQWNTEAFF.

The chain uses TRBV7-2 and TRBJ2-1, with 8 bases lining up with TRBD1. The J segment lost 14 bases and the V segment lost 3 bases, leaving 15 bases of the junction unmatched. The CDR3 contains 15 residues. CDR1 is SGHTA, CDR2 FQGNSA, per germline. CDR3 sequence: CASSFQRGGHRGEFF. In DNA, the CDR3 is TGTGCCAGCAGCTTCCAGCGCGGAGGACACAGGGGGGAGTTCTTC.

The genes are TRBV7-9 and TRBJ1-4; the D gene is possibly TRBD1 (5 bases). CDR1 and CDR2 (germline): SEHNR, FQNEAQ (reference sequence). The CDR3 contains 16 residues. Trimming removed 2 bases from V and 0 bases from J, with 10 bases in between. The CDR3 coding sequence is TGTGCCAGCAGCTTAATCGGGGGTGCAACTAATGAAAAACTGTTTTTT. It translates to CASSLIGGATNEKLFF.

This chain's CDR3 is CASSLDGRGDEQYF. The CDR3 DNA follows: TGTGCCAGCAGCTTAGACGGGAGAGGCGACGAGCAGTACTTC. V and J are TRBV7-2 and TRBJ2-7; TRBD2 might be the D (6 bases). Germline V gene data show CDR1 as SGHTA and CDR2 as FQGNSA. The V gene lost 1 base and the J gene lost 5 bases, with 12 bases spanning the gap. CDR3 length equals 14 residues.

This clone came up once. The V call is TRBV7-7, the J call TRBJ2-1; TRBD2 might be the D (6 bases). This CDR3 comprises 13 residues. The ends were cut back, 6 bases at V and 10 bases at J, with 16 bases in the middle. Germline V CDR1 and CDR2: SSHAT, FNYEAQ (reference sequence). Here the CDR3 DNA reads TGTGCCAGCAGTTCTGACGGGGGAGCCGAGCAGTTCTTC. This encodes CASSSDGGAEQFF.

The chain uses TRBV7-9 and TRBJ1-5; 10 bases are a match to TRBD1. The V gene's germline CDR1 is SEHNR and CDR2 FQNEAQ (reference sequence). The CDR3 has 15 residues. V dropped 4 bases and J dropped 4; count of bases not matched to a gene: 4. CDR3 sequence (DNA): TGTGCCAGCAGCTCCACGGACAGGGGGAATCAGCCCCAGCATTTT. It translates to CASSSTDRGNQPQHF.

This rearrangement joins TRBV28 to TRBJ2-7, with D possibly TRBD2 on 6 matching bases. The CDR3 sequence is 15 residues long. Between the trimmed V and J ends, which lost 4 bases and 3 bases, there was a span of 16 bases. Per germline, CDR1 MDHEN and CDR2 SYDVKM. The DNA of the CDR3 is TGTGCCAGCAGTTCGGCGGAGGGATCCCTCTACGAGCAGTACTTC. Its translation: CASSSAEGSLYEQYF.

This chain joins TRBV6-1 and TRBJ1-5; D remains ambiguous. Germline V gene sequence: CDR1 MNHNS, CDR2 SASEGT. The V end was cut by 2 bases, the J end by 9 bases, with 11 bases between. The CDR3 loop spans 13 amino acids. CDR3 sequence (DNA): TGTGCCAGCAGTGAATTCGGGTTAGGGCCCCAGCATTTT. Translating it yields CASSEFGLGPQHF.

The V and J genes are TRBV5-8 and TRBJ2-7; TRBD1 matches 8 bases. This CDR3 is 19 amino acids long. V was clipped by 0 bases and J by 3 bases; unmatched bases: 17. Per the germline V gene, CDR1 is SGHTS and CDR2 is YDEGEE. CDR3 DNA sequence: TGTGCCAGCAGCTTGGCCATAGGAATAGGACAGGGACCGCTCTACGAGCAGTACTTC. Its translation: CASSLAIGIGQGPLYEQYF.

V gene TRBV6-5 combines with J gene TRBJ1-2; TRBD1 matches 7 bases. The CDR3 is made up of 12 amino acids. Germline CDR1 reads MNHEY; CDR2 reads SVGAGI. V shed 5 bases, J shed 6 bases, and the junction held 3 bases outside the gene matches. CDR3 coding DNA: TGTGCCAGCAGTACCCAGGGGGATGGCTACACCTTC. It yields the protein CASSTQGDGYTF.

V and J are TRBV5-6 and TRBJ2-5; the D is unclear. Germline loops: CDR1 SGHDT, CDR2 YYEEEE. The CDR3 has 14 residues. V was cut by 0 bases and J by 9 bases, with 15 bases left in between. The CDR3 DNA is TGTGCCAGCAGCTTGGGTTCGGCGGTCTCGCCCCAGTACTTC. Translated: CASSLGSAVSPQYF.

The genes are TRBV2 and TRBJ1-4; D unclear. The V end lost 6 bases, the J end lost 0 bases, and 8 bases lay between the germline ends. CDR3 length equals 14 residues. CDR1 SNHLY and CDR2 FYNNEI come from the germline V gene. The CDR3 here is CASSSGSTNEKLFF. CDR3 DNA sequence: TGTGCCAGCAGCAGCGGATCAACTAATGAAAAACTGTTTTTT.

This chain connects TRBV7-2 to TRBJ2-5; the match to TRBD1 covers 9 bases. The CDR3 extends over 14 amino acids. CDR1 and CDR2 (germline): SGHTA, FQGNSA. The J segment lost 3 bases and the V segment lost 6 bases, leaving 5 bases of the junction unmatched. This CDR3 is CASSDRGAEETQYF. As DNA, the CDR3 is TGTGCCAGCAGTGACAGGGGGGCAGAAGAGACCCAGTACTTC.

V usage is TRBV9 and J usage is TRBJ2-1, with 11 bases that match TRBD2. Losses at the gene ends were 4 bases for V and 4 bases for J; bases not matched to a gene: 4. Germline CDR1 SGDLS, CDR2 YYNGEE. CDR3 size: 15 residues. CDR3 loop: CASSTSGSSYNEQFF. CDR3 bases: TGTGCCAGCAGCACTAGCGGGAGTTCGTACAATGAGCAGTTCTTC.